These T cell receptor beta chains were read from a single sample in a study of blood T cell repertoires in COVID-19. TCRdb's table, derived via immunoSEQ multiplex PCR, lists solely in-frame clones and lacks some. Of around 150,000 clones in the sample, 80% are singletons; the top ten hold around 6%. Material: PBMCs or T cells enriched from blood (not recorded which). The receptors come from a man in his forties who had recovered from COVID-19. CDR3s include the opening cysteine and the closing phenylalanine or tryptophan. D genes are given only for firm matches. Size is stated for part of the rows, as once, few or many counts, or as a class when the clone is expanded.

clone size	V gene	J gene	D gene	CDR3 protein	CDR3 DNA
-	TRBV29-1	TRBJ1-2	-	CSVRGAGELSGYGYTF	TGCAGCGTCAGAGGGGCAGGGGAACTATCCGGCTATGGCTACACCTTC
-	TRBV5-1	TRBJ2-3	TRBD2	CASTVAGGPTDTQYF	TGCGCCAGCACCGTAGCGGGGGGGCCAACAGATACGCAGTATTTT
-	TRBV28	TRBJ1-1	-	CASSLSWGPSRGMNTEAFF	TGTGCCAGCAGTTTATCGTGGGGTCCGTCAAGGGGGATGAACACTGAAGCTTTCTTT
-	TRBV30	TRBJ1-6	-	CAWSPSSYNSPLHF	TGTGCCTGGAGCCCCAGCTCCTATAATTCACCCCTCCACTTT
-	TRBV27	TRBJ1-1	-	CASSLEPVNTEAFF	TGTGCCAGCAGTTTAGAACCGGTCAACACTGAAGCTTTCTTT
-	TRBV7-9	TRBJ2-5	-	CASSPQAHSGETQYF	TGTGCCAGCAGCCCCCAAGCCCACAGCGGGGAGACCCAGTACTTC
many	TRBV5-4	TRBJ1-1	TRBD1	CASSPVAGGNTEAFF	TGTGCCAGCAGCCCGGTAGCAGGGGGGAACACTGAAGCTTTCTTT
-	TRBV14	TRBJ1-6	-	CASSQDPFPNSPLHF	TGTGCCAGCAGCCAAGATCCCTTCCCCAATTCACCCCTCCACTTT
-	TRBV7-3	TRBJ2-3	TRBD2	CASAGGRSYTDTQYF	TGTGCCAGCGCGGGGGGACGCTCTTACACAGATACGCAGTATTTT
once	TRBV4-1	TRBJ1-2	-	CASSLGPGGYGYTF	TGCGCCAGCAGCCTCGGGCCAGGAGGCTATGGCTACACCTTC
-	TRBV30	TRBJ2-7	-	CAIADSYEQYF	TGTGCCATAGCGGACTCCTACGAGCAGTACTTC
-	TRBV7-8	TRBJ2-1	-	CASSLALENEQFF	TGTGCCAGCAGCTTAGCTTTAGAAAATGAGCAGTTCTTC
-	TRBV29-1	TRBJ2-2	-	CSVDQAGELFF	TGCAGCGTTGATCAAGCGGGCGAGCTGTTTTTT
-	TRBV18	TRBJ2-5	TRBD2	CASSPWTSGEKSNAYQETQYF	TGTGCCAGCTCTCCGTGGACTAGCGGGGAAAAATCAAATGCGTACCAAGAGACCCAGTACTTC
once	TRBV19	TRBJ2-1	-	CASSPTSHEQFF	TGTGCCAGTAGTCCTACTAGTCACGAGCAGTTCTTC
once	TRBV19	TRBJ1-2	TRBD1	CASTDRGQRRDGYTF	TGTGCCAGTACCGACAGGGGACAGAGAAGAGATGGCTACACCTTC
-	TRBV6-1	TRBJ2-3	TRBD2	CASRELAGGASTDTQYF	TGTGCCAGCAGGGAACTAGCGGGGGGGGCTAGCACAGATACGCAGTATTTT
-	TRBV30	TRBJ1-5	-	CAWSVPGASSNQPQHF	TGTGCCTGGAGTGTTCCAGGGGCGAGTAGCAATCAGCCCCAGCATTTT
-	TRBV27	TRBJ1-2	-	CASRRLSGAGKDGYTF	TGTGCCAGCCGAAGATTGTCAGGGGCCGGAAAGGATGGCTACACCTTC
-	TRBV9	TRBJ1-1	-	CASSVVASGEAFF	TGTGCCAGCAGCGTAGTTGCCAGCGGTGAAGCTTTCTTT
few	TRBV7-6	TRBJ2-5	-	CASSRPVEARQYF	TGTGCCAGCAGCCGCCCCGTTGAGGCTCGCCAGTACTTC
-	TRBV15	TRBJ1-2	TRBD1	CATSRTGTGNYGYTF	TGTGCCACCAGCAGGACCGGGACAGGGAACTATGGCTACACCTTC
-	TRBV5-1	TRBJ2-5	TRBD1	CASSLDNRGLLETQYF	TGCGCCAGCAGCTTGGATAACAGGGGGCTGTTAGAGACCCAGTACTTC
-	TRBV12-5	TRBJ1-5	TRBD1	CASGRGEPQHF	TGTGCTAGTGGCAGGGGGGAGCCCCAGCATTTT
once	TRBV2	TRBJ1-2	TRBD1	CASTQEGAGYGYTF	TGTGCCAGCACCCAGGAGGGGGCCGGCTATGGCTACACCTTC
-	TRBV11-1	TRBJ2-3	-	CASSLNTVMDTQYF	TGTGCCAGCAGCTTAAACACAGTGATGGATACGCAGTATTTT
-	TRBV7-3	TRBJ1-1	-	CASSYTVGTEAFF	TGTGCCAGCAGCTATACGGTCGGCACTGAAGCTTTCTTT